The 14 T cell receptor beta chains below were found in one sample sequenced in a study of CD4 and CD8 cells across lung adenocarcinoma regions (dated by TCRdb to the late 2010s). The library was generated by PCR. The sequencer listed for this sample is HiSeq X Ten. The public reads were reanalyzed by TCRdb: fastp trimming at Q25, MiXCR alignment, in-frame beta chains only. Duplicate CDR3 protein sequences are folded into a single record with the most common DNA and genes. The sample data list approximately 3,000 distinct CDR3 sequences, and roughly three fifths of these were observed just once. The ten largest clones represent 33% of the sample. Sequences were obtained from CD4+ T cells from the center of a lung tumor. The intended sense of this specimen's cell subset or site label: tumor center region. The receptors originated from a female donor with lung adenocarcinoma. The CD4 and CD8 labels of this study may be unreliable.

J is TRBJ2-1 and V is TRBV7-2; tentative D call: TRBD2 (7 bases). The last part of the DNA fits TRBJ2-7 better; the J call may be wrong. Germline loops: CDR1 SGHTA, CDR2 FQGNSA. The CDR3 is 16 amino acids. CDR3 region: CASSLYVRGGYNEQYF. The CDR3 DNA reads TGTGCCAGCAGCTTATATGTCAGGGGAGGGTACAATGAGCAGTACTTC.

This chain joins TRBV6-2 or TRBV6-3 and TRBJ2-1, with D possibly matching TRBD1 (5 bases). CDR1 MNHEY and CDR2 SVGEGT come from the germline V gene. Trimming took 4 bases from V and 10 from J, leaving 23 bases between them. The CDR3 covers 16 residues. DNA for the CDR3: TGTGCCAGCAGTTTCAATGACAGACAGATTTCCTACGAGCAGTTCTTC. The encoded protein is CASSFNDRQISYEQFF.

This clonotype is termed medium-sized. The J gene is TRBJ2-1, the V gene TRBV27, with 7 bases aligning to TRBD2. The CDR3 contains 17 residues. Germline-derived CDR1 and CDR2 are MNHEY and SMNVEV (reference sequence). V shed 5 bases and J 6 bases; nucleotides not matched to a gene: 16. CDR3: CASSHSSGPNSGNEQFF. The CDR3 bases are TGTGCCAGCAGTCACTCTAGCGGACCTAATTCGGGCAATGAGCAGTTCTTC.

J is TRBJ2-5 and V is TRBV27; the D gene is possibly TRBD2 (5 bases). The last part of the DNA fits TRBJ2-3 better; the J call may be wrong. Germline V gives CDR1 MNHEY, CDR2 SMNVEV (reference sequence). The CDR3 spans 13 residues. The CDR3 DNA sequence: TGTGCCAGCAGTTTTACGGGGAGAGAGACCCAGTATTTT. This translates into CASSFTGRETQYF.

Only a few counts were recorded for this clonotype. The chain links TRBV4-1 to TRBJ2-1, with 10 bases aligning to TRBD2. Germline V gene sequence: CDR1 MGHRA, CDR2 YSYEKL. J gave up 6 bases and V 8 bases, and 4 bases lay outside the gene matches. This CDR3 contains 13 residues. The DNA for the CDR3 is TGCGCCAGCGAGCGGGAGGGCTCCAATGAGCAGTTCTTC. This sequence encodes CASEREGSNEQFF.

Concerning this clonotype itself: A read error may account for a junction end that differs from germline. The chain uses TRBV6-2 or TRBV6-3 and TRBJ2-4; D is perhaps TRBD2 (5 bases). The CDR3 runs 18 residues. Germline lookup yields CDR1 MNHEY and CDR2 SVGEGT. The chain's CDR3 is CAGSYSWYGVGTKNIQYF. DNA of the CDR3: TGTGCGGGCAGTTACTCTTGGTACGGGGTAGGAACCAAAAACATCCAGTACTTC.

The chain is built from TRBV6-1 and TRBJ2-2; D not resolved. Deletions cut 5 bases from V and 6 bases from J, with 19 bases between. There are 16 residues in the CDR3. CDR1 MNHNS and CDR2 SASEGT come from the germline V gene. CDR3 sequence: CASSTQAGSRPGELFF. The CDR3 DNA reads as TGTGCCAGCAGTACCCAAGCTGGGTCGCGTCCCGGGGAGCTGTTTTTT.

The CDR3 protein is CASTTQGASYEQYF. The CDR3 nucleotides read TGTGCCAGCACCACTCAGGGTGCCTCCTACGAGCAGTACTTC. The chain carries TRBV6-1 and TRBJ2-1; the D gene is possibly TRBD1 (5 bases). The end of the DNA fits TRBJ2-7 better, so the J call may be wrong. CDR3 size: 14 residues. Germline CDR1 reads MNHNS; CDR2 reads SASEGT.

The rearrangement joins TRBV30 to TRBJ2-3, with D perhaps TRBD1 (5 bases). The V gene lost 3 bases and the J gene lost 2 bases, with 9 bases spanning the gap. The V gene's germline CDR1 is GTSNPN and CDR2 SVGIG (reference sequence). The CDR3 loop spans 13 amino acids. CDR3 sequence reads: CAWRGEPTDTQYF. In nucleotides, the CDR3 is TGTGCCTGGAGAGGGGAACCCACAGATACGCAGTATTTT.

The gene calls are TRBV6-1 and TRBJ2-2; the D gene is possibly TRBD1 (5 bases). The CDR3 length is 15 residues. Germline values: CDR1 MNHNS, CDR2 SASEGT. The V end lost 2 bases, the J end lost 16 bases, and 23 bases lay between the germline ends. CDR3 loop: CASSEWAVNTGAQFF. The CDR3 DNA sequence: TGTGCCAGCAGTGAATGGGCAGTGAACACAGGTGCGCAGTTTTTT.

This clonotype is termed medium-sized (0.01 to 0.1%). The chain employs TRBV6-1 and TRBJ2-1; D is unclear. Trimming stripped 4 bases from V and 0 bases from J, with 13 bases between. This CDR3 is 16 amino acids long. Germline V gene sequence: CDR1 MNHNS, CDR2 SASEGT. Here the CDR3 reads CASSGRGPSSYNEQFF. In nucleotides, the CDR3 is TGTGCCAGCAGTGGGCGAGGTCCAAGCTCCTACAATGAGCAGTTCTTC.

This clonotype is medium-sized (0.01 to 0.1%). The CDR3 loop is CASSLNPNTEAFF. The CDR3 coding sequence is TGTGCCAGCAGTTTAAACCCGAACACTGAAGCTTTCTTT. The chain recombines TRBV6-5 with TRBJ1-1, with D unresolved. Germline CDR1 MNHEY, CDR2 SVGAGI. V was clipped by 4 bases and J by 1 base, with 7 bases between them. The CDR3 has 13 residues.

This clonotype is categorized as large (0.1 to 1%). This chain connects TRBV6-1 to TRBJ2-2; 7 nucleotides align to TRBD1. After removal of 6 bases from V and 5 bases from J, the junction contained 3 bases not matched to a gene. The CDR3 has 13 residues. CDR1 is MNHNS, CDR2 SASEGT, per germline. The DNA of the CDR3 is TGTGCCAGCAGCCTGACAGGGACCGGGGAGCTGTTTTTT. Its protein product is CASSLTGTGELFF.

This rearrangement joins TRBV11-1 to TRBJ2-3; TRBD1 might be the D (5 bases). Per the germline V gene, CDR1 is SGHAT and CDR2 is FQDESV (reference sequence). This CDR3 contains 15 residues. V lost 5 bases, J lost 2 bases, and 14 bases lay in between. The chain's CDR3 is CASSTDTHDTDTQYF. CDR3 nucleotides: TGTGCCAGCAGCACGGACACGCATGACACAGATACGCAGTATTTT.